The clone carrying this T cell receptor (beta chain) showed up many times. Under the authors' procedure: The authors estimated nucleated cell counts from reference gene primer amplification. Sequenced by immunoSEQ multiplex PCR; TCRdb stores in-frame clones only, minus some. The DNA gave D and trimming, while V, J and clone size come from that table. The top ten hold 4.1% of the sample, which has more than 200,000 clones, roughly 89% seen once. J gave up 0 bases and V 3 bases, and 13 bases lay outside the gene matches. From germline, CDR1 is MNHEY and CDR2 SVGEGT. CDR3 length equals 18 residues. This sample was included in a study of blood T cell repertoires in COVID-19. Study-wide context: Collection of acute and convalescent COVID-19 samples took place in the United States, Italy and Spain.

The participants were between about 18 and 90 years old and came from some 23 US areas. Recovered participants had two consecutive negative NP/OP PCR tests, healthcare professional clearance, or symptom resolution. The rearrangement uses TRBV6-2 or TRBV6-3 and TRBJ1-1, with TRBD1 matching over 7 bases. Sequencing was done on a sample of PBMCs or T cells enriched from blood (not recorded which). This clonotype was sampled from a woman aged 30 to 39 who had recovered from COVID-19. The CDR3 nucleotides are TGTGCCAGCAGTTATGTTGTAGGGGGCGAAGCTATGAACACTGAAGCTTTCTTT. This encodes CASSYVVGGEAMNTEAFF.